One sample yielded the 19 T cell receptor beta chains listed below, sequenced in a study of T cell repertoires in cytomegalovirus infection. MiXCR was run by TCRdb on the reads, yielding one entry per CDR3 protein. Here the sample spans around 240,000 distinct CDR3 sequences, about 23% being singletons. The sequencing sample was made of CD8+ T cells from PBMCs. The receptor source for this set is a human donor in good health (CMV status not recorded). Some clones in this sample may be carry-over from other donors' samples.

The genes are TRBV29-1 and TRBJ2-2; D not certain. The CDR3 spans 14 residues. The V end was cut by 6 bases, the J end by 11 bases, with 22 bases between. Germline CDR1 SQVTM, CDR2 ANQGSEA. This chain's CDR3 is CSVDLLGIGGELFF. In DNA, the CDR3 is TGCAGCGTGGATTTATTGGGGATCGGTGGAGAGCTGTTTTTT.

In its sample, this clonotype was seen a few times. Germline and junction disagree at one end, which may indicate a read error. The rearrangement joins TRBV5-1 to TRBJ2-1; 8 bases fit TRBD1. The CDR3 sequence is 14 residues long. Germline V lookup: CDR1 SGHRS, CDR2 YFSETQ. CDR3 protein: CASSLATGGHEQFF. CDR3 DNA sequence: TGCGCCAGCAGCTTGGCCACAGGGGGGCATGAGCAGTTCTTT.

V usage is TRBV2 and J usage is TRBJ2-2, with D perhaps TRBD1 or TRBD2 (6 bases each). The germline gives CDR1 SNHLY, CDR2 FYNNEI. The CDR3 is made up of 18 amino acids. The germline V and J ends were trimmed by 1 base and 5 bases, with 20 bases remaining between them. CDR3 nucleotide sequence: TGTGCCAGCAGTGAAGGGGGGGTAGGGGGGCGCCGGACCGGGGAGCTGTTTTTT. This translates into CASSEGGVGGRRTGELFF.

The chain links TRBV2 to TRBJ1-1; D gene uncertain. The CDR3 runs to 11 residues. Deletions cut 7 bases from V and 6 bases from J, with 9 bases between. Germline CDR1 reads SNHLY; CDR2 reads FYNNEI. The DNA of the CDR3 is TGTGCCAGCACCCCGGGCTCTGAAGCTTTCTTT. Translation: CASTPGSEAFF. The whole variable domain, filled in from reference TRBV2 and TRBJ1-1, reads EPEVTQTPSHQVTQMGQEVILRCVPISNHLYFYWYRQILGQKVEFLVSFYNNEISEKSEIFDDQFSVERPDGSNFTLKIRSTKLEDSAMYFCASTPGSEAFFGQGTRLTVV.

This clonotype was detected ten times or more. The chain employs TRBV29-1 and TRBJ1-6; D gene unclear. The V gene lost 4 bases and the J gene lost 9 bases, with 13 bases spanning the gap. Germline loops: CDR1 SQVTM, CDR2 ANQGSEA. The length of the CDR3 is 13 residues. CDR3 sequence (DNA): TGCAGCGTTGGTAGTGGGGATGGTTCACCCCTCCACTTT. Protein product: CSVGSGDGSPLHF. Variable domain in full (rest from reference TRBV29-1 and TRBJ1-6): SAVISQKPSRDICQRGTSLTIQCQVDSQVTMMFWYRQQPGQSLTLIATANQGSEATYESGFVIDKFPISRPNLTFSTLTVSNMSPEDSSIYLCSVGSGDGSPLHFGNGTRLTVT.

This clonotype appeared a single time. The chain employs TRBV27 and TRBJ1-2; D not certain. Trimming removed 6 bases from V and 4 bases from J, with 12 bases in between. In germline, CDR1 is MNHEY, CDR2 SMNVEV (reference sequence). The CDR3 is 13 residues long. CDR3 DNA: TGTGCCAGCAGCCTAACACCGTTCTATGGCTACACCTTC. Translation: CASSLTPFYGYTF.

This clonotype has a handful of counts. Here the CDR3 DNA reads TGTGCCAGCAGCTCCTTTGGCGGGGGGAGCTCCTACAATGAGCAGTTCTTC. Translated: CASSSFGGGSSYNEQFF. The chain is built from TRBV7-9 and TRBJ2-1; 8 bases line up with TRBD2. The J segment lost 0 bases and the V segment lost 4 bases, leaving 8 bases of the junction unmatched. CDR1 and CDR2 from the germline V gene are SEHNR and FQNEAQ (reference sequence). CDR3 length: 17 amino acids.

The V gene is TRBV28, the J gene TRBJ2-5; possible D gene TRBD1, 6 bases. With 5 bases removed from V and 5 bases from J, the gap between germline ends came to 9 bases. CDR3 length: 12 residues. CDR1 is MDHEN and CDR2 is SYDVKM in the germline V gene. As DNA, the CDR3 is TGTGCCAGCAGTACAGGGTTCGAGACCCAGTACTTC. Translation gives CASSTGFETQYF.

The chain has TRBV19 and TRBJ1-5, with D possibly TRBD1 on 6 matching bases. Germline values: CDR1 LNHDA, CDR2 SQIVND (reference sequence). The V and J ends lost 1 base and 7 bases respectively, with 14 bases between them. There are 15 residues in the CDR3. In DNA form, the CDR3 reads TGTGCCAGTAGTATAGGGGGGCGCGATCTACAGCCCCAGCATTTT. Translated, it gives CASSIGGRDLQPQHF.

This chain connects TRBV11-2 to TRBJ2-7, with 8 bases fitting TRBD2. Germline loops: CDR1 SGHAT, CDR2 FQNNGV. The CDR3 length is 15 residues. Trimming removed 5 bases from V and 4 bases from J; junction bases left unmatched: 10. In DNA, the CDR3 is TGTGCCAGCAGCGTTTCGGGACTAGTTCGTTACGAGCAGTACTTC. This gives the protein CASSVSGLVRYEQYF.

This clonotype appeared a few times. The chain joins TRBV25-1 to TRBJ2-5; TRBD2 matches at 10 bases. CDR3 length: 17 residues. Trimming took 5 bases from V and 5 from J; bases not matched to a gene: 14. CDR1 and CDR2 (germline): MGHDK, SYGVNS. For the CDR3, the DNA is TGTGCCAGCAGTCCGGAGGAGAGCGGGGGGGCTGGTGAGACCCAGTACTTC. Encoded protein: CASSPEESGGAGETQYF.

This clonotype has just a few counts. The chain combines TRBV7-9 with TRBJ2-2; D may be TRBD2 (5 bases). V was shortened by 5 bases and J by 7 bases, with 8 bases between the two germline ends. The CDR3 is made up of 12 amino acids. Germline lookup yields CDR1 SEHNR and CDR2 FQNEAQ (reference sequence). CDR3 in DNA: TGTGCCAGCAGCACGGCGGGCGGGGAGCTGTTTTTT. Its protein product is CASSTAGGELFF.

The chain links TRBV7-8 to TRBJ2-7; tentative D call: TRBD2 (5 bases). CDR1 and CDR2 (germline): SGHVS, FQNEAQ. CDR3 length: 15 amino acids. V was clipped by 1 base and J by 4 bases, with 14 bases between them. Here the CDR3 DNA reads TGTGCCAGCAGCTTAGAACCAGGACTTCTATACGAGCAGTACTTC. Translated, it gives CASSLEPGLLYEQYF. The variable domain in full, completed from reference TRBV7-8 and TRBJ2-7, reads GAGVSQSPRYKVAKRGQDVALRCDPISGHVSLFWYQQALGQGPEFLTYFQNEAQLDKSGLPSDRFFAERPEGSVSTLKIQRTQQEDSAVYLCASSLEPGLLYEQYFGPGTRLTVT.

This clonotype was detected only a few times. Here the CDR3 DNA reads TGTGCCAGCAGCCTCGGAGTGGGACAGGCCCCCCACGAGCAGTACTTC. Encoded protein: CASSLGVGQAPHEQYF. The V gene is TRBV13, the J gene TRBJ2-7, with 8 bases fitting TRBD1. Germline V lookup: CDR1 PRHDT, CDR2 FYEKMQ (reference sequence). V shed 5 bases and J 5 bases; nucleotides not matched to a gene: 14. The CDR3 is 16 amino acids. Full variable domain (missing parts from reference TRBV13 and TRBJ2-7): AAGVIQSPRHLIKEKRETATLKCYPIPRHDTVYWYQQGPGQDPQFLISFYEKMQSDKGSIPDRFSAQQFSDYHSELNMSSLELGDSALYFCASSLGVGQAPHEQYFGPGTRLTVT.

Remarks on this clonotype: This may come from a read error, since a much larger clone is one base off. The V and J genes are TRBV7-2 and TRBJ2-7, with D unclear. There are 13 residues in the CDR3. Germline assignment: CDR1 SGHTA and CDR2 FQGNSA. V was trimmed by 0 bases and J by 3 bases, leaving 6 bases between them. The CDR3 spells CASSLARHYEQYF. The CDR3 nucleotides are TGTGCCAGCAGCTTAGCCCGGCACTACGAGCAGTACTTC.

This clonotype has a count of ten or more. The V and J genes are TRBV7-9 and TRBJ2-1; 10 bases agree with TRBD2. The CDR3 spans 17 residues. CDR1 SEHNR and CDR2 FQNEAQ come from the germline V gene (reference sequence). The trim removed 0 bases at V and 2 bases at J, leaving 4 bases unmatched. CDR3 sequence (DNA): TGTGCCAGCAGCTTAGCTAGCGGGGGGCGGGCCTACAATGAGCAGTTCTTC. Amino acids: CASSLASGGRAYNEQFF.

The chain employs TRBV7-9 and TRBJ1-6, with unresolved D. The CDR3 has 12 residues. Between the trimmed V and J ends, which lost 6 bases and 9 bases, there was a span of 9 bases. Germline CDR1 is SEHNR and CDR2 is FQNEAQ (reference sequence). CDR3 protein: CASSISGSPLHF. The CDR3 DNA follows: TGTGCCAGCAGTATCTCGGGTTCACCCCTCCACTTT.

This clonotype was recorded a few times. This chain connects TRBV20-1 to TRBJ1-3; D not resolved. The CDR3 length is 14 residues. Trimming took off 4 bases at V and 0 bases at J, with 10 bases between the two ends. CDR1 and CDR2 (germline): DFQATT, SNEGSKA (reference sequence). In DNA form, the CDR3 reads TGCAGTGCTACACAGCTGTTCTCTGGAAACACCATATATTTT. This encodes CSATQLFSGNTIYF.

This clonotype appeared once. This chain links TRBV20-1 with TRBJ2-5, with 10 bases identical to TRBD2. CDR1 and CDR2 from the germline V gene are DFQATT and SNEGSKA (reference sequence). The CDR3 runs to 15 residues. The trim removed 2 bases at V and 3 bases at J, leaving 6 bases unmatched. The CDR3 DNA reads TGCAGTGCTAGATCAGCGGGGGGGGACGAAGAGACCCAGTACTTC. As protein: CSARSAGGDEETQYF.